Following are 11 T cell receptor beta chains from one sample sequenced in a study of regulatory T cells in long-lasting Graves disease. Time point reported: newly diagnosed GD, antithyroid drugs for less than 3 months. PBMCs were the source of the RNA used for TCR sequencing. Sequencing libraries for TCR beta were prepared with iRepertoire HTBI primers and Arm-PCR of CDR3 regions. TCRdb re-analysed the multiplex PCR reads in MiXCR, keeping a single row per CDR3 protein. The repertoire holds roughly 560,000 distinct CDR3 sequences, with roughly 16% as singletons. The data were also submitted as part of a second study, on T cells in Graves' hyperthyroidism and ophthalmopathy.

The sample was peripheral blood mononuclear cells (PBMCs), taken at new diagnosis, from a patient treated with antithyroid drugs. Source of these receptors: a woman aged 35-65 years with Graves disease.

This clonotype has more than one count but fewer than ten. This CDR3 is CASKIRAQASGGYTF. In DNA form, the CDR3 reads TGTGCCAGCAAAATAAGGGCACAGGCTTCGGGTGGCTACACCTTC. V and J are TRBV6-1 and TRBJ1-2, with D possibly matching TRBD1 (5 bases). The germline CDR1 and CDR2 sequences are MNHNS and SASEGT. The V and J ends lost 7 bases and 7 bases respectively, with 22 bases between them. The CDR3 has 15 residues.

This clonotype was detected a few times. The genes are TRBV28 and TRBJ2-7; tentative D call: TRBD1 (8 bases). V was trimmed by 3 bases and J by 3 bases, leaving 18 bases between them. Germline V lookup: CDR1 MDHEN, CDR2 SYDVKM. The CDR3 has 16 amino acids. CDR3 sequence (DNA): TGTGCCAGCAGTTTTCTGGCAGGGGGCGGGGGCTACGAGCAGTACTTC. This translates into CASSFLAGGGGYEQYF.

The chain carries TRBV5-4 and TRBJ2-2, with D tentatively TRBD1 (5 bases). Trimming removed 0 bases at V and 3 bases at J, with 9 bases between. CDR1 and CDR2 from the germline V gene are SGHNT and YYREEE (reference sequence). This CDR3 region has 15 residues. CDR3 in amino acids: CASSLDRFDTGELFF. For the CDR3, the DNA is TGTGCCAGCAGCTTGGACAGGTTTGACACCGGGGAGCTGTTTTTT.

This clonotype was observed a few times. The V and J genes are TRBV30 and TRBJ1-1; no definite D call. Trimming cost V 4 bases and J 6 bases, with 18 bases left between them. The CDR3 is 14 residues long. Per germline, CDR1 GTSNPN and CDR2 SVGIG (reference sequence). CDR3 nucleotides: TGTGCCTGGACCTATGGGCCCGCGGCGCCTGAAGCTTTCTTT. Translation gives CAWTYGPAAPEAFF.

This chain connects TRBV20-1 to TRBJ2-3; D is perhaps TRBD2 (7 bases). The CDR3 totals 16 residues. Deletions cut 3 bases from V and 4 bases from J, with 20 bases between. From germline, CDR1 is DFQATT and CDR2 SNEGSKA (reference sequence). DNA for the CDR3: TGCAGTGCTAGCGAGGGGGACTATCGGGGCGCAGATACGCAGTATTTT. Translated, it gives CSASEGDYRGADTQYF.

The chain carries TRBV9 and TRBJ2-7, with 11 bases lining up with TRBD1. The V segment lost 3 bases and the J segment 6 bases; nucleotides outside the gene matches: 5. CDR1 SGDLS and CDR2 YYNGEE come from the germline V gene. This CDR3 region has 14 residues. CDR3 amino acids: CASSAGQGAGEQYF. The CDR3 DNA reads TGTGCCAGCAGCGCCGGACAGGGGGCGGGCGAGCAGTACTTC.

In its sample, this clonotype was seen many times. This chain connects TRBV12-3 or TRBV12-4 to TRBJ2-1; 13 bases are shared with TRBD2. This CDR3 is built from 15 residues. Trimming removed 7 bases from V and 9 bases from J; junction bases left unmatched: 9. Here the CDR3 reads CASTTSGGAGGEQFF. CDR3 in DNA: TGTGCCAGCACCACTAGCGGGGGGGCCGGGGGTGAGCAGTTCTTC.

The rearrangement joins TRBV19 to TRBJ1-5, with D uncertain. V lost 5 bases, J lost 5 bases, and 13 bases lay in between. The CDR3 runs 14 residues. CDR1 is LNHDA and CDR2 is SQIVND in the germline V gene (reference sequence). CDR3 DNA sequence: TGTGCCAGTAGTCCGGCCCGGGTCGATCAGCCCCAGCATTTT. It is translated as CASSPARVDQPQHF.

This clonotype appeared many times. J is TRBJ1-6 and V is TRBV6-1, with TRBD1 identical over 7 bases. The CDR3 runs to 13 residues. V lost 9 bases, J lost 7 bases, and 6 bases stayed unmatched. Germline lookup yields CDR1 MNHNS and CDR2 SASEGT. CDR3 in DNA: TGTGCCAGTGACAGGGAGGAAAATTCACCCCTCCACTTT. Protein: CASDREENSPLHF.

Notes on this clonotype: A much larger clone differs by one base, so this may be a read error. The chain is built from TRBV11-2 and TRBJ1-1; a weak D match, TRBD1 (6 bases). The V end lost 3 bases, the J end lost 3 bases, and 14 bases lay between the germline ends. The CDR3 length is 15 residues. Germline V gene sequence: CDR1 SGHAT, CDR2 FQNNGV. CDR3 region: CASSLGGRVDTEAFF. CDR3 in DNA: TGTGCCAGCAGCTTGGGGGGGCGCGTGGACACTGAAGCTTTCTTT.

Ten or more counts support this clonotype. The genes are TRBV2 and TRBJ1-4, with D maybe TRBD1 (5 bases). Per germline, CDR1 SNHLY and CDR2 FYNNEI. This CDR3 region has 17 residues. V lost 7 bases and J 2 bases, leaving 20 bases between the germline ends. CDR3 protein: CASIQSARGITNEKLFF. CDR3 nucleotide sequence: TGTGCCAGCATACAGTCGGCAAGGGGCATTACTAATGAAAAACTGTTTTTT.